The entry below gives a single TCR beta chain sequence along with its context. Antigen: not known. The templates were synthetic TCR analogs, and they were spiked into each PCR. TCRdb keeps only in-frame clones here, not all; method: immunoSEQ multiplex PCR. Of approximately 52,000 clones in the sample, around 86% are singletons; the top ten hold 15% to 17%. Per the germline V gene, CDR1 is SGHVS and CDR2 is FQNEAQ. Trimming removed 2 bases from V and 4 bases from J, with 9 bases in between. The CDR3 contains 14 residues. The time point denotes: pretreatment peripheral blood. This sample is drawn from a study of PD-L1 blockade in urothelial cancer. Findings of the study overall: Pretreatment clonality of the blood TCR repertoire below the median was predictive of superior survival.

This clonotype was sampled from a man between 65 and 85 years old with urothelial cancer. The sequenced sample was PBMCs, obtained around atezolizumab (anti-PD-L1) treatment. The rearrangement links TRBV7-8 to TRBJ2-1; no reliable D call. The CDR3: CASSLMPGYNEQFF. CDR3 nucleotides: TGTGCCAGCAGCTTAATGCCCGGGTACAATGAGCAGTTCTTC. Together with reference TRBV7-8 and TRBJ2-1, the CDR3 gives the full variable domain: GAGVSQSPRYKVAKRGQDVALRCDPISGHVSLFWYQQALGQGPEFLTYFQNEAQLDKSGLPSDRFFAERPEGSVSTLKIQRTQQEDSAVYLCASSLMPGYNEQFFGPGTRLTVL.